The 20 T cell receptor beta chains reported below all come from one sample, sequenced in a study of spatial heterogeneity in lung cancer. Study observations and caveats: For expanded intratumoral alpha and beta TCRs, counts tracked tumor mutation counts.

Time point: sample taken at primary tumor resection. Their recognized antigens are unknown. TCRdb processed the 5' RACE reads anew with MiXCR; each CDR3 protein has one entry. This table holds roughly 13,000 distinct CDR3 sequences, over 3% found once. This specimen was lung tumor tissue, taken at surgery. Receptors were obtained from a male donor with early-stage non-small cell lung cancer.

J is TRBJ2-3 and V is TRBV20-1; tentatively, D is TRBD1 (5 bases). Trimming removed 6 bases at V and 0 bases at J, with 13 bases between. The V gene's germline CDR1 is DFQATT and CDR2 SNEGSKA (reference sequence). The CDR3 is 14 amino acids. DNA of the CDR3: TGCAGTGCAGGGGTGTGGGCTAGCACAGATACGCAGTATTTT. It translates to CSAGVWASTDTQYF.

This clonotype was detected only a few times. CDR3 loop: CASSHSERLYV. The CDR3, as DNA: TGTGCCAGCAGCCATTCCGAACGACTGTACGTC. V and J are TRBV3-1 and TRBJ2-7; D remains ambiguous. CDR1 is LGHDT, CDR2 YNNKEL, per germline (reference sequence). V was clipped by 3 bases and J by 12 bases, with 12 bases between them. This CDR3 contains 11 residues.

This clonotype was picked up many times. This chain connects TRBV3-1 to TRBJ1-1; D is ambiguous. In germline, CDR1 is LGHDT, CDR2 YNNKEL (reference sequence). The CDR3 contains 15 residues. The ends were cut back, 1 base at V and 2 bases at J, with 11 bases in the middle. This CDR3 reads CASSQAGIINTEAFF. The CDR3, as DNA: TGTGCCAGCAGCCAAGCGGGAATTATTAACACTGAAGCTTTCTTT.

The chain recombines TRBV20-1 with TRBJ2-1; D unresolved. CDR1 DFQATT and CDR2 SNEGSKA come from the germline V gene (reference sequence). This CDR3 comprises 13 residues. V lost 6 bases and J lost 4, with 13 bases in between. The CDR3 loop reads CSAIKRLYNEQFF. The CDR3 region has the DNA TGCAGTGCCATTAAACGACTGTACAATGAGCAGTTCTTC.

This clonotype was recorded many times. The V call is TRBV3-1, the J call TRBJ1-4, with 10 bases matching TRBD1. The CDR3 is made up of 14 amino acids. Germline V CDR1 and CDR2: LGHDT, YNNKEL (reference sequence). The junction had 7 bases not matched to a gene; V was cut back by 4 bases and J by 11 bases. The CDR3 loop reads CASSPGTGDGKLFF. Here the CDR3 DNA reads TGTGCCAGCAGCCCGGGGACAGGGGACGGGAAACTGTTTTTT.

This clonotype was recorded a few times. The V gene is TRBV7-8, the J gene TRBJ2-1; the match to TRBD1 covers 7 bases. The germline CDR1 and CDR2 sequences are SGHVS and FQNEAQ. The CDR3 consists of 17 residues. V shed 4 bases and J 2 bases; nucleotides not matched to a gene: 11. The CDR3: CASSYGYGTVAYNEQFF. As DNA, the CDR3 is TGTGCCAGCAGCTACGGTTACGGGACAGTGGCCTACAATGAGCAGTTCTTC.

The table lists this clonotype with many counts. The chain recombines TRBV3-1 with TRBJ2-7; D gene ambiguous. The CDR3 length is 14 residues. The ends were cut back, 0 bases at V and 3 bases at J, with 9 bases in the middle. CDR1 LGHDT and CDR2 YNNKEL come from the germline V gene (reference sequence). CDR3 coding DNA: TGTGCCAGCAGCCAAGATCCTGGGGTCTACGAGCAGTACTTC. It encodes CASSQDPGVYEQYF.

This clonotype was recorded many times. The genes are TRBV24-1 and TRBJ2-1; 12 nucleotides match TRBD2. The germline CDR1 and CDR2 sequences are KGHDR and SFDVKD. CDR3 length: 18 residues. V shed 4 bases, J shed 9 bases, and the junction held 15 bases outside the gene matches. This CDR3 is CATSDPKTSGRRKVEQFF. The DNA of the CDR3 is TGTGCCACCAGTGACCCTAAAACTAGCGGGAGGAGGAAAGTTGAGCAGTTCTTC.

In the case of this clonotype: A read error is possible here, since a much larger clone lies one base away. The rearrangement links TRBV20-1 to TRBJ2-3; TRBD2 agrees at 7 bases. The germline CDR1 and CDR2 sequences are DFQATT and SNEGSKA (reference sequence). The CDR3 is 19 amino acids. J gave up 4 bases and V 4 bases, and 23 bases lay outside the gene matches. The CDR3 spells CSATPPAGGSSVRADTQYF. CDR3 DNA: TGCAGTGCTACTCCACCAGCGGGCGGGAGCTCAGTGCGTGCAGATACGCAGTATTTT.

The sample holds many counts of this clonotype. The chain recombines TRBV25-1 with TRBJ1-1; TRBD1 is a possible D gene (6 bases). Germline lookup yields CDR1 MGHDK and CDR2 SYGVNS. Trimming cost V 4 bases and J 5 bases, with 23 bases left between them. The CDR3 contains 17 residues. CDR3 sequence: CASSAVTRGRGGTEAFF. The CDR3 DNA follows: TGTGCCAGCAGTGCCGTGACCAGGGGCCGGGGGGGGACTGAAGCTTTCTTT.

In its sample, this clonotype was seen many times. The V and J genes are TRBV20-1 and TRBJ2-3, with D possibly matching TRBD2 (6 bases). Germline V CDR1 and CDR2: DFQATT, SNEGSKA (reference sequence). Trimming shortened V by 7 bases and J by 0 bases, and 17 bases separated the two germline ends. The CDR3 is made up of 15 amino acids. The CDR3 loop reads CSVETSGYSTDTQYF. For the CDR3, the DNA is TGCAGTGTGGAAACCAGCGGGTATAGCACAGATACGCAGTATTTT.

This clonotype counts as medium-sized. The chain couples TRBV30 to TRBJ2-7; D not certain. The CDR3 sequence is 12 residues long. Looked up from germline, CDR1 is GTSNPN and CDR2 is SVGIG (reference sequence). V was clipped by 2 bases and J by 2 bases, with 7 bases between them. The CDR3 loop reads CAWSLKTYEQYF. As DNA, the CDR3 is TGTGCCTGGAGTCTCAAGACCTACGAGCAGTACTTC.

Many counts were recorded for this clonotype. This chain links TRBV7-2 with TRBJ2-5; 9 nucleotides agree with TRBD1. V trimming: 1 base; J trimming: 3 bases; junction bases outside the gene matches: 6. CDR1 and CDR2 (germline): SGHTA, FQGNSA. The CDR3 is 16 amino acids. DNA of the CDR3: TGTGCCAGCAGCTTAGGACCGGGACAGGGCAAAGAGACCCAGTACTTC. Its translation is CASSLGPGQGKETQYF.

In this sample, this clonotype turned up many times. The CDR3 is CASSPWTGGSKNIQYF. CDR3 nucleotides: TGTGCCAGCAGCCCCTGGACAGGGGGGAGCAAAAACATTCAGTACTTC. The chain employs TRBV11-2 and TRBJ2-4; TRBD1 matches at 10 bases. The V gene end was trimmed by 5 bases and the J gene end by 3 bases; junction bases not matched to a gene: 7. CDR3 size: 16 residues. CDR1 and CDR2 from the germline V gene are SGHAT and FQNNGV.

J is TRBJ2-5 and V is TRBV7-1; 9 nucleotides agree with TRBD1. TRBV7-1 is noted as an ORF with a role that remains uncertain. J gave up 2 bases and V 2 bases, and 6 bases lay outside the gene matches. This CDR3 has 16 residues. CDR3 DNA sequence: TGTGCCAGCAGCTCATCCGGGACAGGGAGACAAGAGACCCAGTACTTC. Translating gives CASSSSGTGRQETQYF.

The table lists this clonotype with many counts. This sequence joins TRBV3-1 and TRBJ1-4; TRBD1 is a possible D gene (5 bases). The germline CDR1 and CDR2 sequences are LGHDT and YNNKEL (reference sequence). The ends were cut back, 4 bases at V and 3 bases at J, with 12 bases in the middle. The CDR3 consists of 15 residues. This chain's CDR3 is CASSPYLGANEKLFF. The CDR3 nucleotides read TGTGCCAGCAGCCCCTATTTGGGGGCTAATGAAAAACTGTTTTTT.

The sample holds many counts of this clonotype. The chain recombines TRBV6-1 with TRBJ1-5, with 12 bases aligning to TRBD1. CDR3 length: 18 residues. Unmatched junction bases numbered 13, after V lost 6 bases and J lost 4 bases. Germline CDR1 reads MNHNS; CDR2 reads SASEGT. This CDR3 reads CASRAGTGGNHRNQPQHF. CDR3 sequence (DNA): TGTGCCAGCAGGGCGGGGACAGGGGGCAATCACCGAAATCAGCCCCAGCATTTT.

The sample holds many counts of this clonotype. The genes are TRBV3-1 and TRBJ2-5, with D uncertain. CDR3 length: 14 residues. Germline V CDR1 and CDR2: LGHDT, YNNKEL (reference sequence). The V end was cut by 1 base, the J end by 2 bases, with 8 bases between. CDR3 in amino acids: CASSQATGQETQYF. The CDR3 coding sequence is TGTGCCAGCAGCCAAGCCACTGGGCAAGAGACCCAGTACTTC.

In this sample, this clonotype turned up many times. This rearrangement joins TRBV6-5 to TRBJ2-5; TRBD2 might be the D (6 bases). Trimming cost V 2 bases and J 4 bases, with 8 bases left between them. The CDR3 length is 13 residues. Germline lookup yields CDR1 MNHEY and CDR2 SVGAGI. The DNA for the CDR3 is TGTGCCAGCAGTTACACGGGGGTAGAGACCCAGTACTTC. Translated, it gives CASSYTGVETQYF.

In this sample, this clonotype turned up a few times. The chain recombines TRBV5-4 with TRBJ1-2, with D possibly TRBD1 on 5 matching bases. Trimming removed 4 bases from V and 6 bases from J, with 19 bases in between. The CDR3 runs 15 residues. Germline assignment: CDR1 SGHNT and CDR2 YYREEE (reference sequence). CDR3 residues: CASSPNLQGTDGYTF. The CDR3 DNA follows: TGTGCCAGCAGCCCGAATCTGCAGGGTACAGATGGCTACACCTTC.